This paragraph reports one T cell receptor (beta chain). CDR3 length equals 17 residues. Germline V gene data show CDR1 as LGHNA and CDR2 as YSLEER. The ends were cut back, 3 bases at V and 6 bases at J, with 22 bases in the middle. The sample originates from a study of radiotherapy plus CTLA-4 blockade in lung cancer. TCRdb's copy holds only in-frame clones and misses some; the assay was immunoSEQ multiplex PCR. The sample has some 110,000 clones, about 80% seen once; the top ten hold around 3.3%. The receptor was isolated from a human donor with non-small cell lung cancer that progressed on radiotherapy plus ipilimumab. Some clones in this sample may be carry-over from other donors' samples. This sample comprised peripheral blood, obtained from a patient treated with radiotherapy plus ipilimumab. The chain recombines TRBV4-3 with TRBJ2-3, with D possibly TRBD1 on 5 matching bases. CDR3 sequence (DNA): TGCGCCAGCAGCCACGTCACCGGACACCCGTCCGGGGATACGCAGTATTTT. Amino acids: CASSHVTGHPSGDTQYF.